Listed below are T cell receptor beta chains from one sample, sequenced in a study of human T cells and chemical hapten exposure. TCRdb processed the RACE reads anew with MiXCR; each CDR3 protein has one entry. In the table there are just under 60,000 distinct CDR3 sequences, 9.5% to 15% of which are singletons. The material sequenced was whole blood, taken in connection with sensitization to the hapten diphenylcyclopropenone (DPC). These receptors came from a man aged 25 to 40 with alopecia areata. Some clones in this sample may be carry-over from other donors' samples. CDR3s include the opening cysteine and the closing phenylalanine or tryptophan. A D gene is named only where the DNA matches it firmly. Clone size is given for some rows only: seen once, a few or many times, or a class if the clone is expanded.

>-|TRBJ1-2|TRBV9|-
CASSVEVRGYGYGYTF
TGTGCCAGCAGCGTAGAGGTTCGGGGGTATGGCTATGGCTACACCTTC
>medium-sized|TRBJ1-1|TRBV7-6|TRBD1
CASSLGQGAAFF
TGTGCCAGCAGCTTGGGACAGGGAGCGGCTTTCTTT
>few|TRBJ1-6|TRBV5-1|TRBD1
CASRMGQGESPLHF
TGCGCCAGCCGGATGGGACAGGGGGAATCACCCCTCCACTTT
>many|TRBJ1-5|TRBV7-6|-
CASSLSGNRGNQPQHF
TGTGCCAGCAGCTTATCCGGAAACAGGGGCAATCAGCCCCAGCATTTT
>many|TRBJ2-1|TRBV24-1|-
CATSPTGSSYNEQFF
TGTGCCACCAGTCCTACAGGGAGCTCCTACAATGAGCAGTTCTTC
>many|TRBJ1-2|TRBV20-1|TRBD1
CSARAWDRAPITNYGYTF
TGCAGTGCTAGAGCATGGGACAGGGCACCCATTACTAACTATGGCTACACCTTC
>many|TRBJ1-6|TRBV7-9|-
CASRLGSPLHF
TGTGCCAGCAGATTGGGGTCACCCCTCCACTTT
>many|TRBJ1-5|TRBV11-2|-
CASSLEPSYQPQHF
TGTGCCAGCAGCTTAGAGCCCAGCTATCAGCCCCAGCATTTT
>many|TRBJ2-5|TRBV6-1|TRBD2
CASSESPSGGVDQYF
TGTGCCAGCAGTGAAAGCCCTAGCGGGGGGGTTGACCAGTACTTC
>few|TRBJ2-7|TRBV30|TRBD1
CAWSGQGSEQYF
TGTGCCTGGAGTGGACAGGGATCCGAGCAGTACTTC
>many|TRBJ2-4|TRBV11-2|-
CASSSPDRPKNIQYF
TGTGCCAGCAGCTCCCCAGACAGACCCAAAAACATTCAGTACTTC
>many|TRBJ2-1|TRBV5-5|-
CASSHYGGSSYNEQFF
TGTGCCAGCAGCCATTATGGGGGAAGCTCCTACAATGAGCAGTTCTTC
>many|TRBJ2-4|TRBV6-5|TRBD2
CARLLAGDILAKNIQYF
TGTGCCAGATTACTAGCGGGGGACATTCTAGCCAAAAACATTCAGTACTTC
>many|TRBJ2-7|TRBV12-3/TRBV12-4|-
CASSLDWVWYF
TGTGCCAGCAGTTTAGACTGGGTTTGGTACTTC
>few|TRBJ2-2|TRBV18|TRBD1
CASSPLGQATGELFF
TGTGCCAGCTCACCACTAGGACAGGCAACCGGGGAGCTGTTTTTT
>medium-sized|TRBJ1-1|TRBV25-1|-
CASCRGGYTEAFF
TGTGCCAGCTGTCGGGGCGGATACACTGAAGCTTTCTTT
>many|TRBJ2-7|TRBV27|-
CASSPWGPYEQYF
TGTGCCAGCAGCCCTTGGGGGCCTTACGAGCAGTACTTC
>many|TRBJ1-3|TRBV30|-
CAWSGVLNTIYF
TGTGCCTGGAGTGGAGTCCTTAACACCATATATTTT
>many|TRBJ2-7|TRBV11-2|TRBD2
CASSLEPSGLAREYF
TGTGCCAGCAGCTTAGAGCCTAGCGGTTTGGCTCGGGAGTACTTC
>once|TRBJ1-4|TRBV5-5|-
CASSQDGTPATNEKLFF
TGTGCCAGCAGCCAAGACGGGACGCCGGCAACTAATGAAAAACTGTTTTTT
>few|TRBJ1-6|TRBV7-9|-
CASSLTSSEENSPLHF
TGTGCCAGCAGCTTAACCTCCAGTGAGGAGAATTCACCCCTCCACTTT
>many|TRBJ2-7|TRBV18|TRBD1
CASSPPRGQEDF
TGTGCCAGCTCACCACCAAGGGGACAGGAGGACTTC
>-|TRBJ2-1|TRBV5-1|-
CASSLATGNEQFF
TGCGCCAGCAGCTTGGCTACAGGGAATGAGCAGTTCTTC
>-|TRBJ2-7|TRBV28|TRBD1
CASSSSGTASYEQYF
TGTGCCAGCAGTAGCTCCGGGACAGCTTCCTACGAGCAGTACTTC
>few|TRBJ1-1|TRBV7-6|-
CASSLGGSNTEAFF
TGTGCCAGCAGCTTAGGAGGGTCGAACACTGAAGCTTTCTTT
>few|TRBJ2-7|TRBV28|-
CASSTRHKPYEQYF
TGTGCCAGCAGTACTAGGCACAAGCCCTACGAGCAGTACTTC
>few|TRBJ2-2|TRBV5-1|-
CASSLAQGSNTGELFF
TGCGCCAGCAGCTTGGCGCAGGGGTCGAACACCGGGGAGCTGTTTTTT
>-|TRBJ1-1|TRBV27|-
CASSLRRGDTEAFF
TGTGCCAGCAGTTTAAGACGGGGGGACACTGAAGCTTTCTTT
>many|TRBJ2-3|TRBV27|TRBD1
CASRWTGMKDTQYF
TGTGCCAGCAGGTGGACAGGGATGAAAGATACGCAGTATTTT
>-|TRBJ1-1|TRBV7-6|-
CASSFKDMNTEAFF
TGTGCCAGCAGCTTTAAGGACATGAACACTGAAGCTTTCTTT
>-|TRBJ2-7|TRBV15|-
CATSRDISSYEQYF
TGTGCCACCAGCAGAGATATATCTTCCTACGAGCAGTACTTC
>-|TRBJ2-1|TRBV7-9|-
CASSLPGEQFF
TGTGCCAGCAGCTTACCTGGTGAGCAGTTCTTC
>-|TRBJ2-3|TRBV5-4|-
CASSLALSPPDTQYF
TGTGCCAGCAGCTTGGCCCTCAGCCCCCCAGATACGCAGTATTTT
>many|TRBJ1-6|TRBV28|-
CASRRSRSGVPSPLHF
TGTGCCAGCCGTCGCTCTCGCTCCGGGGTACCTTCACCCCTCCACTTT
>many|TRBJ2-5|TRBV21-1|-
CASTQETQYF
TGTGCCAGCACCCAAGAGACCCAGTACTTC
>few|TRBJ1-6|TRBV9|TRBD1
CASSVWGQLNSPLHF
TGTGCCAGCAGCGTCTGGGGACAGCTGAATTCACCCCTCCACTTT
>few|TRBJ1-1|TRBV9|-
CASSVKPNTEAFF
TGTGCCAGCAGCGTAAAACCGAACACTGAAGCTTTCTTT
>many|TRBJ1-2|TRBV12-3/TRBV12-4|TRBD1
CASRPRTGDDGYTF
TGTGCCAGCAGACCCAGGACAGGGGATGATGGCTACACCTTC
>few|TRBJ2-7|TRBV28|TRBD1
CASSSPGQYEQYF
TGTGCCAGCAGTTCACCGGGACAGTACGAGCAGTACTTC
>-|TRBJ2-2|TRBV29-1|TRBD1
CSVEGGTGIITGELFF
TGCAGCGTTGAAGGCGGGACAGGGATCATAACCGGGGAGCTGTTTTTT
>-|TRBJ1-2|TRBV7-9|-
CASSLEGRFYGYTF
TGTGCCAGCAGCTTAGAGGGACGGTTTTATGGCTACACCTTC
>many|TRBJ2-7|TRBV11-2|-
CASSLEAGPYEQYF
TGTGCCAGCAGCTTAGAGGCCGGTCCCTACGAGCAGTACTTC